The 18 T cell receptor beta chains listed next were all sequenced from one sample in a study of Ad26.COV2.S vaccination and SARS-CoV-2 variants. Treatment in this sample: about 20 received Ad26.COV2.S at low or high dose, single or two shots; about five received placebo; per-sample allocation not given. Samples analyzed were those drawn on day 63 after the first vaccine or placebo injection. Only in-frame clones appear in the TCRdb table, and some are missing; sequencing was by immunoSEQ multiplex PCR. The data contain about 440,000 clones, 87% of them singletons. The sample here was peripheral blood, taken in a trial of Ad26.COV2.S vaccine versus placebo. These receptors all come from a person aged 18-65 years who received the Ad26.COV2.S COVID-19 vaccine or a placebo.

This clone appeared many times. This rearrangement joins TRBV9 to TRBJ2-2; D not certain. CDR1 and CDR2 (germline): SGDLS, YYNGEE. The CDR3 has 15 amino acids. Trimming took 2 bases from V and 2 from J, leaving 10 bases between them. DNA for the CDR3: TGTGCCAGCAGCGTCGAGACTCTTAACACCGGGGAGCTGTTTTTT. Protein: CASSVETLNTGELFF.

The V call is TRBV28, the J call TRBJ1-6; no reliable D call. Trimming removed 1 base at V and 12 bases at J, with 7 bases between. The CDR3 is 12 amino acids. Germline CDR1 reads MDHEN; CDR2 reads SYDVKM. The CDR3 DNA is TGTGCCAGCAGTTTATCCCCGGGACCCCTCCACTTT. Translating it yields CASSLSPGPLHF. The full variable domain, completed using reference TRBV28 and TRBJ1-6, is DVKVTQSSRYLVKRTGEKVFLECVQDMDHENMFWYRQDPGLGLRLIYFSYDVKMKEKGDIPEGYSVSREKKERFSLILESASTNQTSMYLCASSLSPGPLHFGNGTRLTVT.

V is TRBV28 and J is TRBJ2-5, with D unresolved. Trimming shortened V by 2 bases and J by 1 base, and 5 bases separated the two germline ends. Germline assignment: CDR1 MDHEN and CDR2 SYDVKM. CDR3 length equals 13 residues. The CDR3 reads CASSLISQETQYF. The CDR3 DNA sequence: TGTGCCAGCAGTTTAATCAGCCAAGAGACCCAGTACTTC.

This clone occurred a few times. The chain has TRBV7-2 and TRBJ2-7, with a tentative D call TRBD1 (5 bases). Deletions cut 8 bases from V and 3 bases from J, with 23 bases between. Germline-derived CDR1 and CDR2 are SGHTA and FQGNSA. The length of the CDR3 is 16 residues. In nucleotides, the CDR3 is TGTGCCAGCTGGCAGGGTACACGTTCGACCTACTACGAGCAGTACTTC. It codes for CASWQGTRSTYYEQYF. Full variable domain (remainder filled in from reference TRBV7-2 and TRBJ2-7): GAGVSQSPSNKVTEKGKDVELRCDPISGHTALYWYRQSLGQGLEFLIYFQGNSAPDKSGLPSDRFSAERTGGSVSTLTIQRTQQEDSAVYLCASWQGTRSTYYEQYFGPGTRLTVT.

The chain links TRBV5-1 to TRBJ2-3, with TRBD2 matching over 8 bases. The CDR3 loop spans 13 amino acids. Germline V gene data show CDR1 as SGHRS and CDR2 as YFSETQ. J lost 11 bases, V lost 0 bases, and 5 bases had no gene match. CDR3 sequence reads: CASSLGGLEGQYF. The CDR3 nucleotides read TGCGCCAGCAGCTTGGGGGGACTAGAAGGGCAGTATTTT.

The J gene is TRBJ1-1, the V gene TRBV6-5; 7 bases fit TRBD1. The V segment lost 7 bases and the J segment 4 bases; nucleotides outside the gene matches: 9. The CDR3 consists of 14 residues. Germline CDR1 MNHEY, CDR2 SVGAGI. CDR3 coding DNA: TGTGCCAGCACAAACAGGGGAAGGGGCACTGAAGCTTTCTTT. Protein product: CASTNRGRGTEAFF.

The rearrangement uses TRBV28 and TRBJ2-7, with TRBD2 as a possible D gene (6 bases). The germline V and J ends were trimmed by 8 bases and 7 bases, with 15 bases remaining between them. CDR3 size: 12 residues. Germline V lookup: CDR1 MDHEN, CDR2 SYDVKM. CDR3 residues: CASRAPEGEQYF. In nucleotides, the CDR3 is TGTGCCAGCCGGGCCCCGGAGGGGGAGCAGTACTTC.

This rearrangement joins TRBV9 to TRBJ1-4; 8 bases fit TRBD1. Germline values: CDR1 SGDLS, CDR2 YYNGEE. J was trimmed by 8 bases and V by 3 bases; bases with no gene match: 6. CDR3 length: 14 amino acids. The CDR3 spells CASSAPGGREKLFF. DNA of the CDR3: TGTGCCAGCAGCGCCCCAGGGGGCCGGGAAAAACTGTTTTTT. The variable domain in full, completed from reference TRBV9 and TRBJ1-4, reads DSGVTQTPKHLITATGQRVTLRCSPRSGDLSVYWYQQSLDQGLQFLIQYYNGEERAKGNILERFSAQQFPDLHSELNLSSLELGDSALYFCASSAPGGREKLFFGSGTQLSVL.

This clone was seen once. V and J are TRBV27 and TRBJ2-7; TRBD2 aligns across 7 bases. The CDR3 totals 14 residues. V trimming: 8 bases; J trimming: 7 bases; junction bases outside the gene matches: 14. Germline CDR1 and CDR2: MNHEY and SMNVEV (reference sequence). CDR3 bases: TGTGCCAGCCAAAACCGACTAGCAGTCGGGGAGCAGTACTTC. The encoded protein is CASQNRLAVGEQYF.

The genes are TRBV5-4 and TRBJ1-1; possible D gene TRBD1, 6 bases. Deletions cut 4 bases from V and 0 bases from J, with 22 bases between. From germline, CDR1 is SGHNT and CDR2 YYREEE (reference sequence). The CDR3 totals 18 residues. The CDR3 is CASSAVGGESAVNTEAFF. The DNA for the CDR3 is TGTGCCAGCAGCGCCGTGGGGGGCGAGAGCGCTGTGAACACTGAAGCTTTCTTT.

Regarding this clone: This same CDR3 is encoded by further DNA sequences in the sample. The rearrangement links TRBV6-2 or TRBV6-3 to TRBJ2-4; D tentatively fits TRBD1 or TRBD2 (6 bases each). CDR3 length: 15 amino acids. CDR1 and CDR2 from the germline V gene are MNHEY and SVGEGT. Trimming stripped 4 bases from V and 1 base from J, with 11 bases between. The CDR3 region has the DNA TGTGCCAGCAGTTTTCGGGGGCTGGCCAAAAACATTCAGTACTTC. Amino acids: CASSFRGLAKNIQYF.

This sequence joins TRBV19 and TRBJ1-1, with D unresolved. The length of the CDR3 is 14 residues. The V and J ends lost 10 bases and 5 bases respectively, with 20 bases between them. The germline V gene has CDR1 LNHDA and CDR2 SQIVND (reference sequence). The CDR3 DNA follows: TGTGCCACCAAGGCGGGTTTCGGCTTGACTGAAGCTTTCTTT. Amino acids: CATKAGFGLTEAFF.

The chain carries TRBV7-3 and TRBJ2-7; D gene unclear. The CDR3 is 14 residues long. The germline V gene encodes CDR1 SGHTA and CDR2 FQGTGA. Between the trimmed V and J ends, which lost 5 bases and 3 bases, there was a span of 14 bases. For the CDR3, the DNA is TGTGCCAGCAGCCCGGGCCACCCGGGCTACGAGCAGTACTTC. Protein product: CASSPGHPGYEQYF.

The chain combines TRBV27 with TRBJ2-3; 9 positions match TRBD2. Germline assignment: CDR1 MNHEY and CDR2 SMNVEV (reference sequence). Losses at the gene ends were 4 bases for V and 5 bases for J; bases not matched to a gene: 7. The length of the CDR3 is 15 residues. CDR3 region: CASSSLAGVGDTQYF. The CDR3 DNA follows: TGTGCCAGCAGTTCATTAGCGGGAGTGGGAGATACGCAGTATTTT.

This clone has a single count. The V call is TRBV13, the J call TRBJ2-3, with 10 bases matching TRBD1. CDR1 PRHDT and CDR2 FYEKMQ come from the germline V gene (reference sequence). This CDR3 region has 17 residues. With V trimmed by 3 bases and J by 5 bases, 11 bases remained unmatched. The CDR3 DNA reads TGTGCCAGCAGCTTCCTTGAGGGACAGGGGATAGGAGATACGCAGTATTTT. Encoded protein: CASSFLEGQGIGDTQYF.

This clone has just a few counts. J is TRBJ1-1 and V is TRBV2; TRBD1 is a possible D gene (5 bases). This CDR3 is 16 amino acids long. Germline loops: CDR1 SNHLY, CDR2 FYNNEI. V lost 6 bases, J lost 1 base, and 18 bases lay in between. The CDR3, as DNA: TGTGCCAGCAGCCAGGGCGTCCTGAGTCGGAACACTGAAGCTTTCTTT. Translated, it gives CASSQGVLSRNTEAFF.

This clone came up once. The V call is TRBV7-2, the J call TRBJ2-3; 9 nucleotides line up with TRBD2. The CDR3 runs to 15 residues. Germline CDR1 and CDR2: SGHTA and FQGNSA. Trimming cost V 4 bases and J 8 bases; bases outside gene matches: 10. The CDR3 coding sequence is TGTGCCAGCAGCTGGGTAGCGGGGGTGAGTGGTACGCAGTATTTT. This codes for CASSWVAGVSGTQYF.

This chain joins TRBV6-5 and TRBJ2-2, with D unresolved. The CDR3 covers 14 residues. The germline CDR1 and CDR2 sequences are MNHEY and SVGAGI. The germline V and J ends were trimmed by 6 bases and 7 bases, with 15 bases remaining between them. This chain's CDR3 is CASSAIMRIGELFF. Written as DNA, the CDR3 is TGTGCCAGCAGCGCCATAATGAGGATCGGGGAGCTGTTTTTT.